Each of the 29 T cell receptor beta chains below was sequenced from the same sample in a study of blood T cell repertoires in COVID-19. Libraries were prepared by immunoSEQ multiplex PCR; TCRdb keeps only in-frame clonotypes and omits some of them. The sample holds 350,000 to 450,000 clones, 89% seen once. The specimen was peripheral blood. The receptors here all came from a man aged 35-49 years with acute or convalescent COVID-19.

The chain joins TRBV19 to TRBJ1-5; 7 nucleotides match TRBD1. CDR3 length: 14 amino acids. The germline V gene encodes CDR1 LNHDA and CDR2 SQIVND (reference sequence). V was pared by 5 bases and J by 4 bases, with 5 bases of the junction left unmatched. CDR3 sequence (DNA): TGTGCCAGTAGTTTCCAACAGGGGAATCAGCCCCAGCATTTT. This encodes CASSFQQGNQPQHF.

The chain carries TRBV28 and TRBJ2-4; 9 bases align to TRBD1. The CDR3 extends over 14 amino acids. Germline assignment: CDR1 MDHEN and CDR2 SYDVKM. Germline trimming cut 6 bases from V and 8 bases from J; bases unmatched to any gene: 8. CDR3: CASSWGQGGYIQYF. CDR3 coding DNA: TGTGCCAGCAGCTGGGGACAGGGAGGGTACATTCAGTACTTC.

J is TRBJ1-5 and V is TRBV5-1; D remains ambiguous. V shed 1 base and J shed 4 bases, with 6 bases lying between them. Germline CDR1 SGHRS, CDR2 YFSETQ. The CDR3 loop spans 13 amino acids. In DNA form, the CDR3 reads TGCGCCAGCAGCTTGTACAGTAATCAGCCCCAGCATTTT. It translates to CASSLYSNQPQHF.

This clone was counted once. V is TRBV10-1 and J is TRBJ2-2, with 9 bases that match TRBD1. The CDR3 runs to 17 residues. CDR1 WNHNN and CDR2 SYGVQD come from the germline V gene (reference sequence). The ends lost 3 bases at V and 1 base at J; junction bases unmatched: 6. CDR3 bases: TGCGCCAGCAGTGACCGGGACAGGGAGGAGAACACCGGGGAGCTGTTTTTT. This codes for CASSDRDREENTGELFF.

The genes are TRBV27 and TRBJ2-7, with 7 nucleotides matching TRBD1. Germline V gene lookup returns CDR1 MNHEY and CDR2 SMNVEV (reference sequence). V lost 3 bases and J lost 4; bases outside the gene matches: 6. CDR3 length: 14 amino acids. CDR3 DNA sequence: TGTGCCAGCAGTTTGGGCAGGGGGACATACGAGCAGTACTTC. Protein sequence: CASSLGRGTYEQYF.

This rearrangement joins TRBV4-3 to TRBJ1-2; D is possibly TRBD1 (5 bases). This CDR3 is 15 amino acids long. The germline V gene has CDR1 LGHNA and CDR2 YSLEER. V was pared by 4 bases and J by 6 bases, with 18 bases between. DNA for the CDR3: TGCGCCAGCAGCCTACGAAGGGGCAGGCATGATGGCTACACCTTC. It specifies CASSLRRGRHDGYTF.

This rearrangement joins TRBV4-1 to TRBJ1-6, with TRBD1 matching 9 bases. Germline V gives CDR1 MGHRA, CDR2 YSYEKL. The CDR3 is made up of 16 amino acids. Trimming at V came to 6 bases and at J to 5 bases, leaving 8 bases not matched to a gene. The CDR3 coding sequence is TGCGCCAGCAGTCCAACGGGGACAGGGAATAATTCACCCCTCCACTTT. Its protein is CASSPTGTGNNSPLHF.

The rearrangement joins TRBV3-1 (or the pseudogene TRBV3-2) to TRBJ2-7; perhaps TRBD2 as D (5 bases). Germline V gives CDR1 LGHDT, CDR2 YNNKEL (reference sequence). Trimming stripped 5 bases from V and 6 bases from J, with 20 bases between. The CDR3 length is 15 residues. For the CDR3, the DNA is TGTGCCAGCAGCTCTACCGGACTTGATGAGGGCGAGCAGTACTTC. Protein sequence: CASSSTGLDEGEQYF.

This chain joins TRBV7-9 and TRBJ2-7; a possible D gene is TRBD1 (5 bases). The V and J ends lost 6 bases and 4 bases respectively, with 13 bases between them. The CDR3 runs to 13 residues. CDR1 and CDR2 (germline): SEHNR, FQNEAQ (reference sequence). The CDR3 reads CASSPDSDYEQYF. CDR3 DNA: TGTGCCAGCAGTCCTGACAGCGATTACGAGCAGTACTTC.

The chain has TRBV4-1 and TRBJ2-5; TRBD2 matches at 9 bases. After removal of 4 bases from V and 3 bases from J, the junction contained 3 bases not matched to a gene. Germline CDR1 is MGHRA and CDR2 is YSYEKL. This CDR3 has 14 amino acids. The CDR3 reads CASSPRLAEETQYF. The CDR3 nucleotides are TGCGCCAGCAGCCCTCGACTAGCGGAAGAGACCCAGTACTTC.

The chain recombines TRBV9 with TRBJ1-2; D might be TRBD1 (6 bases). The CDR3 runs 13 residues. In germline, CDR1 is SGDLS, CDR2 YYNGEE. V was trimmed by 8 bases and J by 3 bases, leaving 14 bases between them. The CDR3 nucleotides read TGTGCCAGAGGACAGCGAAAGGACTATGGCTACACCTTC. This encodes CARGQRKDYGYTF.

The chain joins TRBV6-5 to TRBJ2-5; the D gene is possibly TRBD2 (5 bases). The CDR3 contains 14 residues. The germline CDR1 and CDR2 sequences are MNHEY and SVGAGI. V lost 4 bases to trimming and J lost 4 bases, with 13 bases between them. CDR3 coding DNA: TGTGCCAGCAGTTTGGACGGGAACGCAGAGACCCAGTACTTC. Its protein product is CASSLDGNAETQYF.

The CDR3 DNA follows: TGTGCCAGCAGCCCCGGGACTAGCGGTTTCACCGGGGAGCTGTTTTTT. Amino acids: CASSPGTSGFTGELFF. V usage is TRBV11-2 and J usage is TRBJ2-2; 11 bases match TRBD2. The CDR3 is made up of 16 amino acids. V shed 5 bases and J 4 bases; nucleotides not matched to a gene: 6. The germline V gene encodes CDR1 SGHAT and CDR2 FQNNGV.

This rearrangement joins TRBV28 to TRBJ2-7; TRBD2 matches at 7 bases. This CDR3 contains 15 residues. J was trimmed by 5 bases and V by 3 bases; bases with no gene match: 10. Germline V gene sequence: CDR1 MDHEN, CDR2 SYDVKM. The CDR3 loop reads CASSFWGGRNNEQYF. The DNA of the CDR3 is TGTGCCAGCAGTTTTTGGGGGGGAAGGAATAACGAGCAGTACTTC. The full variable domain, its missing parts supplied by reference TRBV28 and TRBJ2-7, is DVKVTQSSRYLVKRTGEKVFLECVQDMDHENMFWYRQDPGLGLRLIYFSYDVKMKEKGDIPEGYSVSREKKERFSLILESASTNQTSMYLCASSFWGGRNNEQYFGPGTRLTVT.

This chain connects TRBV27 to TRBJ1-4; 8 bases match TRBD1. V lost 9 bases to trimming and J lost 6 bases; unmatched junction nucleotides: 6. Per germline, CDR1 MNHEY and CDR2 SMNVEV (reference sequence). The CDR3 has 13 amino acids. Here the CDR3 reads CASSGGIDEKLFF. The CDR3 nucleotides read TGTGCCAGTTCAGGGGGCATTGATGAAAAACTGTTTTTT. Full variable domain (rest looked up from reference TRBV27 and TRBJ1-4): EAQVTQNPRYLITVTGKKLTVTCSQNMNHEYMSWYRQDPGLGLRQIYYSMNVEVTDKGDVPEGYKVSRKEKRNFPLILESPSPNQTSLYFCASSGGIDEKLFFGSGTQLSVL.

The gene calls are TRBV6-5 and TRBJ1-4; perhaps TRBD1 as D (6 bases). V lost 6 bases and J lost 3, with 11 bases in between. CDR1 is MNHEY, CDR2 SVGAGI, per germline. This CDR3 spans 14 amino acids. The CDR3: CASRLDRSNEKLFF. CDR3 DNA sequence: TGTGCCAGCAGGCTAGACAGGTCTAATGAAAAACTGTTTTTT.

Concerning this clone: The same CDR3 also results from other DNA sequences found in this sample. The V call is TRBV27, the J call TRBJ2-5, with 11 bases matching TRBD2. The V and J ends lost 5 bases and 2 bases, in that order; junction bases with no gene match: 7. The CDR3 runs to 16 residues. In germline, CDR1 is MNHEY, CDR2 SMNVEV (reference sequence). The CDR3 loop reads CASSPRLAGLQETQYF. CDR3 nucleotide sequence: TGTGCCAGCAGTCCCCGACTAGCGGGGTTACAAGAGACCCAGTACTTC.

The chain links TRBV12-3 or TRBV12-4 to TRBJ1-2, with unresolved D. The CDR3 has 13 residues. V lost 1 base and J lost 4, with 7 bases in between. CDR3 in DNA: TGTGCCAGCAGTTTAGGACACCGCTATGGCTACACCTTC. The encoded protein is CASSLGHRYGYTF.

The V call is TRBV5-4, the J call TRBJ2-5; 7 positions match TRBD2. Looked up from germline, CDR1 is SGHNT and CDR2 is YYREEE (reference sequence). The CDR3 extends over 18 amino acids. V gave up 4 bases and J gave up 2 bases; unmatched junction bases: 17. CDR3 in amino acids: CASSVMKRDVYLQETQYF. The CDR3 DNA reads as TGTGCCAGCAGCGTGATGAAGCGGGACGTATATCTTCAAGAGACCCAGTACTTC.

The chain uses TRBV5-5 and TRBJ1-5; TRBD1 matches 7 bases. After removal of 4 bases from V and 1 base from J, the junction contained 14 bases not matched to a gene. The CDR3 sequence is 18 residues long. The germline V gene has CDR1 SGHKS and CDR2 YYEKEE (reference sequence). As DNA, the CDR3 is TGTGCCAGCAGCCACACATTCCTCCGACAGGGAAGCAATCAGCCCCAGCATTTT. This translates into CASSHTFLRQGSNQPQHF.

The rearrangement links TRBV6-2 or TRBV6-3 to TRBJ1-1; D call uncertain. The CDR3 extends over 15 amino acids. The germline CDR1 and CDR2 sequences are MNHEY and SVGEGT. With 3 bases removed from V and 5 bases from J, the gap between germline ends came to 16 bases. The CDR3 spells CASSYSHRSGTEAFF. DNA for the CDR3: TGTGCCAGCAGTTATAGTCACCGGTCGGGGACTGAAGCTTTCTTT.

J is TRBJ2-5 and V is TRBV29-1, with 11 bases fitting TRBD1. After removal of 6 bases from V and 4 bases from J, the junction contained 7 bases not matched to a gene. Germline V gene data show CDR1 as SQVTM and CDR2 as ANQGSEA. This CDR3 has 14 amino acids. The CDR3 DNA sequence: TGCAGCGTAGGACAGGGGGCCGTATTAGAGACCCAGTACTTC. As protein: CSVGQGAVLETQYF.

This chain links TRBV19 with TRBJ1-5; a possible D gene is TRBD1 (5 bases). Trimming pared 6 bases from V and 2 bases from J, leaving 14 bases between. The CDR3 spans 15 residues. Germline V gene data show CDR1 as LNHDA and CDR2 as SQIVND (reference sequence). Here the CDR3 DNA reads TGTGCCAGTAGCCATGGGGGAGGCGGCAATCAGCCCCAGCATTTT. Protein: CASSHGGGGNQPQHF. The full variable domain, its missing parts supplied by reference TRBV19 and TRBJ1-5, is DGGITQSPKYLFRKEGQNVTLSCEQNLNHDAMYWYRQDPGQGLRLIYYSQIVNDFQKGDIAEGYSVSREKKESFPLTVTSAQKNPTAFYLCASSHGGGGNQPQHFGDGTRLSIL.

This sequence joins TRBV15 and TRBJ2-2; 9 bases agree with TRBD2. Germline CDR1 is LNHNV and CDR2 is YYDKDF (reference sequence). The ends lost 3 bases at V and 7 bases at J; junction bases unmatched: 9. This CDR3 contains 16 residues. Here the CDR3 DNA reads TGTGCCACCAGCAGCCGTAGCGGGAGCAGGCACGGGGAGCTGTTTTTT. Protein sequence: CATSSRSGSRHGELFF.

The chain is built from TRBV7-9 and TRBJ1-5; 7 bases map to TRBD1. Losses at the gene ends were 4 bases for V and 4 bases for J; bases not matched to a gene: 7. Germline V lookup: CDR1 SEHNR, CDR2 FQNEAQ (reference sequence). The CDR3 sequence is 15 residues long. The CDR3 protein is CASSSTGVWNQPQHF. Here the CDR3 DNA reads TGTGCCAGCAGCTCCACAGGGGTATGGAATCAGCCCCAGCATTTT.

The V gene is TRBV5-8, the J gene TRBJ2-7; TRBD2 matches at 8 bases. Germline CDR1 SGHTS, CDR2 YDEGEE. The V and J ends lost 1 base and 3 bases, in that order; junction bases with no gene match: 3. The CDR3 spans 14 residues. The CDR3 coding sequence is TGTGCCAGCAGCTTGCGCGGGGGGCACTACGAGCAGTACTTC. Amino acids: CASSLRGGHYEQYF.

This clone was seen just once. V and J are TRBV14 and TRBJ2-1; tentative D call: TRBD2 (5 bases). Trimming cost V 4 bases and J 0 bases, with 13 bases left between them. Germline CDR1 and CDR2: SGHDN and FVKESK. CDR3 size: 16 residues. The CDR3 loop reads CASSPFPRGSYNEQFF. For the CDR3, the DNA is TGTGCCAGCAGCCCCTTCCCACGGGGCTCCTACAATGAGCAGTTCTTC.

This sequence joins TRBV18 and TRBJ1-5, with unresolved D. V was pared by 2 bases and J by 11 bases, with 16 bases between. Per the germline V gene, CDR1 is KGHSH and CDR2 is LQKENI. The CDR3 runs to 14 residues. In DNA form, the CDR3 reads TGTGCCAGCTCACCAGGTTTGATCGGGGAAGCCCAGCATTTT. Amino acid sequence: CASSPGLIGEAQHF.

The chain uses TRBV28 and TRBJ2-5; the D is unclear. Germline loops: CDR1 MDHEN, CDR2 SYDVKM. CDR3 length equals 16 residues. The V and J ends lost 6 bases and 8 bases respectively, with 25 bases between them. The CDR3 region has the DNA TGTGCCAGCAGCCGCCGGGTGAGAGCTGGCTTAGGAACCCAGTACTTC. It codes for CASSRRVRAGLGTQYF.